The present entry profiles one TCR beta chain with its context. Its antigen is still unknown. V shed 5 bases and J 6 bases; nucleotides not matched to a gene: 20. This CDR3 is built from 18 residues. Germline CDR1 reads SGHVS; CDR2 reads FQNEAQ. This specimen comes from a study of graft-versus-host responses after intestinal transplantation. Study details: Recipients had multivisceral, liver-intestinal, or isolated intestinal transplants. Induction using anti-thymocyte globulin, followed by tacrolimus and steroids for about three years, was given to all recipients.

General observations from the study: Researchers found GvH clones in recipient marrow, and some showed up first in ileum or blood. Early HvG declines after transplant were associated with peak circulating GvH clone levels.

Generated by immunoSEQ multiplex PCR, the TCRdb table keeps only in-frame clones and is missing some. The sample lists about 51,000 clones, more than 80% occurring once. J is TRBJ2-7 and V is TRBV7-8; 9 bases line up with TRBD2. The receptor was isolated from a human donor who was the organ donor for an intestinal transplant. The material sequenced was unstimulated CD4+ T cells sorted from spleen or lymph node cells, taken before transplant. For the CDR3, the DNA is TGTGCCAGCAGCGATAGCCCCCAGCGGTTAGCGGGAGTGATCGAGCAGTACTTC. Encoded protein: CASSDSPQRLAGVIEQYF.